This paragraph covers one T cell receptor (beta chain) sequence. The sample originates from a study of T cells expressing NK-cell markers. Study information: It was from sorted CD3+CD56+NKG2C+, CD3+CD56+NKG2C- and CD3+CD56-NKG2C+ T cells that TCR beta repertoires came.

TCR beta cDNA was generated via 5'RACE template switching incorporating UMIs. TCRdb reprocessed the 5' RACE reads, keeping one entry per CDR3 protein, no DNA. This sample's clone table lists hundreds of thousands of distinct CDR3 sequences. Looked up from germline, CDR1 is SGHTA and CDR2 is FQGNSA. The CDR3 consists of 15 residues. The sequenced sample consisted of blood T cells: a sorted CD56 or NKG2C T cell subset, CD4+ or CD8+ T cells, or bulk PBMC T cells (not recorded which). This TCR came from a man younger than 30 in good health. The V and J genes are TRBV7-2 and TRBJ2-7. The CDR3 sequence is CASSGTMSGFSEQYF.